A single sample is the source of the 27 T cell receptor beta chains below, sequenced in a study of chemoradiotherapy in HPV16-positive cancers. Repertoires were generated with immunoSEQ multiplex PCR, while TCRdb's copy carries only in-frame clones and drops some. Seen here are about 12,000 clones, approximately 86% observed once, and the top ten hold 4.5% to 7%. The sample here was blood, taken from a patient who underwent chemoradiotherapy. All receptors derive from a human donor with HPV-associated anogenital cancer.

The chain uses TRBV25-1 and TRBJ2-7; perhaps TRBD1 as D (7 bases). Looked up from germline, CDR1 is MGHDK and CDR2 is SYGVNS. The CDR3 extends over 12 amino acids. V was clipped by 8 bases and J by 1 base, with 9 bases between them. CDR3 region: CASAGQSYEQYF. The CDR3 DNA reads TGTGCCAGCGCGGGACAGTCCTACGAGCAGTACTTC.

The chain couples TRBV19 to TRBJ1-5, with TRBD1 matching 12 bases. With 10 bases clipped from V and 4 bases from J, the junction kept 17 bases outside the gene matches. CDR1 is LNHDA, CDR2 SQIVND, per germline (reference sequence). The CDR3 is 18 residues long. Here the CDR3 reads CATSLGTGGGWKNQPQHF. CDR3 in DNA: TGTGCCACCTCCCTTGGGACAGGGGGCGGCTGGAAAAATCAGCCCCAGCATTTT.

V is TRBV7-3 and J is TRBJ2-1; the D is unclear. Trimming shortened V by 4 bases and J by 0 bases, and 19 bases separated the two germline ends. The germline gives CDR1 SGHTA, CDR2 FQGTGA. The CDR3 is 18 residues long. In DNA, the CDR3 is TGTGCCAGCAGCTCCCACGATGGAAACAAAAACTCCTACAATGAGCAGTTCTTC. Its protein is CASSSHDGNKNSYNEQFF.

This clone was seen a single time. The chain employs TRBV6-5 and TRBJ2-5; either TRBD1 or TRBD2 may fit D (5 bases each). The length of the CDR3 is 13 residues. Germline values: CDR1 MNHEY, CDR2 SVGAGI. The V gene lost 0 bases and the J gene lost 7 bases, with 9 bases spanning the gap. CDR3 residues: CASSYSTRGTQYF. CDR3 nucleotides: TGTGCCAGCAGTTACTCCACGAGGGGGACCCAGTACTTC.

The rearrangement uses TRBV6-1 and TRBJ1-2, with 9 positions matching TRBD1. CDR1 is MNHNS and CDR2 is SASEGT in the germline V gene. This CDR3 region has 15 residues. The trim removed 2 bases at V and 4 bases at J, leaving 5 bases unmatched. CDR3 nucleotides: TGTGCCAGCAGTGAACAGACAGGGGGTGGCTATGGCTACACCTTC. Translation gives CASSEQTGGGYGYTF.

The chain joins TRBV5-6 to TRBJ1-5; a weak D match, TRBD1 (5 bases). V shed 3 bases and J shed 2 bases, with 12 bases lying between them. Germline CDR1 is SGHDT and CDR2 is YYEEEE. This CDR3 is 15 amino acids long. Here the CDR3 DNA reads TGTGCCAGCAGCTGGGGGGGAGGCGGCAATCAGCCCCAGCATTTT. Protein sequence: CASSWGGGGNQPQHF.

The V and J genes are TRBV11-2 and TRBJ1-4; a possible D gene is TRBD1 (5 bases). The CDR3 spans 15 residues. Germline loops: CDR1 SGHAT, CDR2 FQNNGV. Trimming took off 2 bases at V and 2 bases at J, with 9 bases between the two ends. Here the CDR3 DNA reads TGTGCCAGCAGCTTAAGGGGCCCCACTAATGAAAAACTGTTTTTT. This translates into CASSLRGPTNEKLFF.

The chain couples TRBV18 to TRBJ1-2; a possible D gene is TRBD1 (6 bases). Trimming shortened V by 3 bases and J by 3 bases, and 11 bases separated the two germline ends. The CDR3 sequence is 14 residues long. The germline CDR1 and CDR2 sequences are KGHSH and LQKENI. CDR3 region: CASSPEQGDYGYTF. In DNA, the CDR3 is TGTGCCAGCTCACCTGAACAGGGAGACTATGGCTACACCTTC.

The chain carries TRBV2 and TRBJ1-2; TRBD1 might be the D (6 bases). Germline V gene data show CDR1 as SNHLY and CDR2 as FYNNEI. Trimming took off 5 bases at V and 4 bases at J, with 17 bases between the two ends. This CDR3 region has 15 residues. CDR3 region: CASSSNNVGGYGYTF. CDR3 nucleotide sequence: TGTGCCAGCAGTTCTAACAACGTAGGGGGCTATGGCTACACCTTC.

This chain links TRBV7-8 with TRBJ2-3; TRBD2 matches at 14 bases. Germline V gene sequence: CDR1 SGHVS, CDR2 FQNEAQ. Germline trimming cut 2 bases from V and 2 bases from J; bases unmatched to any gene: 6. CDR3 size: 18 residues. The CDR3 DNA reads TGTGCCAGCAGCTTACGACTAGCGGGGGGGCCTGCCACAGATACGCAGTATTTT. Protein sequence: CASSLRLAGGPATDTQYF.

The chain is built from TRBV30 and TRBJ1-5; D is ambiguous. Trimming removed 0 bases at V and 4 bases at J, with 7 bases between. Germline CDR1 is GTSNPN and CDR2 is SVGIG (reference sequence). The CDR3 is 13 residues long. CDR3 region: CAWSVGKNQPQHF. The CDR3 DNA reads TGTGCCTGGAGTGTAGGCAAAAATCAGCCCCAGCATTTT.

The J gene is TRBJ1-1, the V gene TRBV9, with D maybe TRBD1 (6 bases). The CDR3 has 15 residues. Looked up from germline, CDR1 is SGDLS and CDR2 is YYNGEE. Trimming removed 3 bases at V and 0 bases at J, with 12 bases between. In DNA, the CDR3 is TGTGCCAGCAGCGAGAGGGGGGCGATGAACACTGAAGCTTTCTTT. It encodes CASSERGAMNTEAFF.

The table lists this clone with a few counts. CDR3 in DNA: TGTGCCTGGAGTGCCGAATTTGGGAATTCACCCCTCCACTTT. It translates to CAWSAEFGNSPLHF. This rearrangement joins TRBV30 to TRBJ1-6; unclear D gene. The CDR3 is 14 amino acids. V was shortened by 1 base and J by 7 bases, with 11 bases between the two germline ends. Per germline, CDR1 GTSNPN and CDR2 SVGIG (reference sequence).

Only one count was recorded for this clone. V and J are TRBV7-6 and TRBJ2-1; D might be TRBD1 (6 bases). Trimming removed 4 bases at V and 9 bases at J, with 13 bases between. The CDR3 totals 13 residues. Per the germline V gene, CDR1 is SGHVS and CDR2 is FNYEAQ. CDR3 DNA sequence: TGTGCCAGCAGCTCTCGTTCAGGGGCTGAGCAGTTCTTC. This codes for CASSSRSGAEQFF.

The CDR3 reads CASSFDRSNTEAFF. In DNA, the CDR3 is TGCGCCAGCAGCTTTGACAGGTCGAACACTGAAGCTTTCTTT. J is TRBJ1-1 and V is TRBV5-1; possible D gene TRBD1, 6 bases. Germline V gene lookup returns CDR1 SGHRS and CDR2 YFSETQ. CDR3 size: 14 residues. V was pared by 2 bases and J by 1 base, with 9 bases between.

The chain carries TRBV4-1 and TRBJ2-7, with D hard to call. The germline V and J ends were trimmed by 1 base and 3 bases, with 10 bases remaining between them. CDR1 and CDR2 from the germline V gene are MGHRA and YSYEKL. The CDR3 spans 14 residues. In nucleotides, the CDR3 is TGCGCCAGCAGCCAAGTCTGGACGGACTACGAGCAGTACTTC. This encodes CASSQVWTDYEQYF.

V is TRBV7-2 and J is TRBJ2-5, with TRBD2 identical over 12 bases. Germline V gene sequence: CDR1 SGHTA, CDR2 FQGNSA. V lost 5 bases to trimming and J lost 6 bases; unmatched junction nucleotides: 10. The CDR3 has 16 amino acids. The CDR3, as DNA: TGTGCCAGCAGCATAGACCTAGCGGGGGGGCCCCAGACCCAGTACTTC. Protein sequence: CASSIDLAGGPQTQYF.

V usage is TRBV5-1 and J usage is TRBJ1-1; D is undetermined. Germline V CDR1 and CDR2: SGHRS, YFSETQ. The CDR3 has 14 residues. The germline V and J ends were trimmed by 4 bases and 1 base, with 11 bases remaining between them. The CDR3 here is CASSADGKNTEAFF. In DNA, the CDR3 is TGCGCCAGCAGCGCGGACGGAAAGAACACTGAAGCTTTCTTT.

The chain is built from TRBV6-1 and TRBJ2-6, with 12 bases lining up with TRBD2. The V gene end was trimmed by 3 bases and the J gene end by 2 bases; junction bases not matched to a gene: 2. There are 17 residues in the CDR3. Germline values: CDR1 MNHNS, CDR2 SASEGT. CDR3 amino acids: CASSEWTSGAGANVLTF. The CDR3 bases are TGTGCCAGCAGTGAGTGGACTAGCGGGGCTGGGGCCAACGTCCTGACTTTC.

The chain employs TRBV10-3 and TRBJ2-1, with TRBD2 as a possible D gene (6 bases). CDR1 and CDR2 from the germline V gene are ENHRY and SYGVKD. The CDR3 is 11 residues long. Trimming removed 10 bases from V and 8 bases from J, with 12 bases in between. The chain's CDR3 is CATRLGHEQFF. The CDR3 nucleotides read TGTGCCACCCGACTAGGCCATGAGCAGTTCTTC.

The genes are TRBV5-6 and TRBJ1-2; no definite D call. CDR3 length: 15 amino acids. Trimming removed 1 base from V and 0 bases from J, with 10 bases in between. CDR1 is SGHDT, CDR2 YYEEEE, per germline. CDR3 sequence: CASSLSGVPNYGYTF. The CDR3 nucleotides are TGTGCCAGCAGCTTGAGTGGGGTACCTAACTATGGCTACACCTTC. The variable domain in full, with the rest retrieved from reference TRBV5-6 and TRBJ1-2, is DAGVTQSPTHLIKTRGQQVTLRCSPKSGHDTVSWYQQALGQGPQFIFQYYEEEERQRGNFPDRFSGHQFPNYSSELNVNALLLGDSALYLCASSLSGVPNYGYTFGSGTRLTVV.

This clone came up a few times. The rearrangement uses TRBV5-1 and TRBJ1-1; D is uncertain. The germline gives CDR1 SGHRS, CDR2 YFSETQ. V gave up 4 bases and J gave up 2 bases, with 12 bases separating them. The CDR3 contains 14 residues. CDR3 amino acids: CASSGQTVNTEAFF. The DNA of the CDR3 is TGCGCCAGCAGCGGTCAGACGGTCAACACTGAAGCTTTCTTT.

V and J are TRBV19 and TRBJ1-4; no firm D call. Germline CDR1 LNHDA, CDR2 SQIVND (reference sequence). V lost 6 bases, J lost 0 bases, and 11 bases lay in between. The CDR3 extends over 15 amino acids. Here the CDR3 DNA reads TGTGCCAGTAGCTTTCAGCCCGCAACTAATGAAAAACTGTTTTTT. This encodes CASSFQPATNEKLFF. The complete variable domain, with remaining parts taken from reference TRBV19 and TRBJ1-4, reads DGGITQSPKYLFRKEGQNVTLSCEQNLNHDAMYWYRQDPGQGLRLIYYSQIVNDFQKGDIAEGYSVSREKKESFPLTVTSAQKNPTAFYLCASSFQPATNEKLFFGSGTQLSVL.

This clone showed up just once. The CDR3 spells CASSTDTYNEQFF. CDR3 coding DNA: TGTGCCAGCAGTACGGACACCTACAATGAGCAGTTCTTC. The rearrangement uses TRBV6-6 and TRBJ2-1; TRBD1 is a possible D gene (5 bases). This CDR3 region has 13 residues. The germline V and J ends were trimmed by 5 bases and 2 bases, with 7 bases remaining between them. CDR1 MNHNY and CDR2 SVGAGI come from the germline V gene (reference sequence).

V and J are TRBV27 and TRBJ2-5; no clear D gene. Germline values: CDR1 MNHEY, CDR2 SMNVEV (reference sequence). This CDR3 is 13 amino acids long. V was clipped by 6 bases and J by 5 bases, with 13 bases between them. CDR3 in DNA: TGTGCCAGCAGCCCCTACTTGGGGGAGACCCAGTACTTC. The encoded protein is CASSPYLGETQYF.

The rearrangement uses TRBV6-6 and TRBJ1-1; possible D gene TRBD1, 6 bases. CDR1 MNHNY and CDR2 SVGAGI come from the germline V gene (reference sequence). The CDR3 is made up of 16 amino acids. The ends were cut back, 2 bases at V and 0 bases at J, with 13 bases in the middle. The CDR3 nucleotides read TGTGCCAGCAGTTACGGATTGGGGGGCATGAACACTGAAGCTTTCTTT. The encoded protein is CASSYGLGGMNTEAFF.

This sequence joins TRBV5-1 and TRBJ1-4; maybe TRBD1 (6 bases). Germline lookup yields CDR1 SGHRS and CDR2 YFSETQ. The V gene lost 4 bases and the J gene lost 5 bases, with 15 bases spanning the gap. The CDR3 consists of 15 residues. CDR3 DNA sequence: TGCGCCAGCAGCCGCAACAGGGACTCCAATGAAAAACTGTTTTTT. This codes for CASSRNRDSNEKLFF.